These 11 T cell receptor beta chains were sequenced from one sample in a study of cytomegalovirus exposure and HLA in healthy donors. PCR amplification relied on 60 Vbeta primers (plus 13 Jbeta primers). Profiled with immunoSEQ multiplex PCR; TCRdb holds only in-frame clones, not every one. The sample carries roughly 89,000 clones, 80% recorded once. What was sequenced was PBMCs. Receptor source: a man aged 18-30 years in good health and CMV-seronegative.

J is TRBJ1-6 and V is TRBV10-3; D gene ambiguous. V was pared by 4 bases and J by 3 bases, with 22 bases between. CDR3 size: 19 residues. Germline CDR1 is ENHRY and CDR2 is SYGVKD. The CDR3 here is CAISGVRERAGLYNSPLHF. In DNA, the CDR3 is TGTGCCATCAGTGGGGTAAGGGAGAGGGCCGGCCTCTATAATTCACCCCTCCACTTT.

This chain links TRBV5-1 with TRBJ1-2; 7 nucleotides line up with TRBD1. The CDR3 length is 17 residues. The germline gives CDR1 SGHRS, CDR2 YFSETQ. V was clipped by 4 bases and J by 8 bases; unmatched bases: 20. In DNA, the CDR3 is TGCGCCAGCAGCGGAGCAGCCCAGACAGGGACCAGAGGCGGCTACACCTTC. As protein: CASSGAAQTGTRGGYTF.

This clone turned up a few times. For the CDR3, the DNA is TGCAGCGCCCAACAGGGCGTGTGGACTGAAGCTTTCTTT. Translated, it gives CSAQQGVWTEAFF. This chain connects TRBV29-1 to TRBJ1-1; D may be TRBD1 (6 bases). V lost 7 bases to trimming and J lost 5 bases, with 17 bases between them. The CDR3 extends over 13 amino acids. From germline, CDR1 is SQVTM and CDR2 ANQGSEA.

The chain combines TRBV6-6 with TRBJ1-2; the D gene is possibly TRBD1 (6 bases). CDR3 length equals 16 residues. Germline V gene lookup returns CDR1 MNHNY and CDR2 SVGAGI (reference sequence). The ends were cut back, 5 bases at V and 7 bases at J, with 23 bases in the middle. CDR3 nucleotide sequence: TGTGCCAGCAGTACCAACCCGGGGCCACTGACAGGTGGCTACACCTTC. It specifies CASSTNPGPLTGGYTF.

This clone was detected only a few times. The rearrangement uses TRBV19 and TRBJ1-2; D is possibly TRBD1 (5 bases). Germline CDR1 and CDR2: LNHDA and SQIVND (reference sequence). This CDR3 comprises 14 residues. The V end lost 5 bases, the J end lost 4 bases, and 14 bases lay between the germline ends. The CDR3 loop reads CASSASGKLYGYTF. The CDR3 region has the DNA TGTGCCAGTAGTGCCTCAGGGAAACTCTATGGCTACACCTTC.

This sequence joins TRBV4-1 and TRBJ2-2; 9 nucleotides agree with TRBD2. Germline assignment: CDR1 MGHRA and CDR2 YSYEKL. V shed 4 bases, J shed 7 bases, and the junction held 16 bases outside the gene matches. The CDR3 is 18 residues long. For the CDR3, the DNA is TGCGCCAGCAGCCTACAGCCGGGGGGCGGGGGGGCCCGCGGGGAGCTGTTTTTT. Protein: CASSLQPGGGGARGELFF.

V gene TRBV5-1 combines with J gene TRBJ2-6; the D gene is possibly TRBD1 (5 bases). V shed 4 bases and J shed 0 bases, with 14 bases lying between them. The germline V gene has CDR1 SGHRS and CDR2 YFSETQ. The CDR3 has 17 residues. This CDR3 reads CASSPLTVTSGANVLTF. CDR3 nucleotides: TGCGCCAGCAGCCCCTTGACAGTGACCTCTGGGGCCAACGTCCTGACTTTC.

The V and J genes are TRBV11-3 and TRBJ2-7, with 9 positions matching TRBD1. Per germline, CDR1 SGHNT and CDR2 YENEEA. This CDR3 is built from 15 residues. Trimming at V came to 5 bases and at J to 0 bases, leaving 5 bases not matched to a gene. CDR3 coding DNA: TGTGCCAGCAGCGACTCGGGACAGGGCTCCTACGAGCAGTACTTC. It specifies CASSDSGQGSYEQYF.

The chain has TRBV7-3 and TRBJ2-2, with D possibly matching TRBD1 (5 bases). The germline V gene has CDR1 SGHTA and CDR2 FQGTGA. This CDR3 comprises 14 residues. V lost 5 bases, J lost 2 bases, and 9 bases lay in between. This chain's CDR3 is CASSIGVNTGELFF. DNA for the CDR3: TGTGCCAGCAGCATAGGGGTTAACACCGGGGAGCTGTTTTTT.

This clone was detected a few times. This chain joins TRBV29-1 and TRBJ1-3, with TRBD1 matching over 9 bases. Germline V gives CDR1 SQVTM, CDR2 ANQGSEA. V gave up 6 bases and J gave up 8 bases; unmatched junction bases: 14. CDR3 length: 15 residues. In DNA form, the CDR3 reads TGCAGCGTGGCGGGACAGGGTCAACTCGGGGACACCATATATTTT. It codes for CSVAGQGQLGDTIYF.

The rearrangement joins TRBV5-8 to TRBJ2-3; TRBD1 matches at 9 bases. V lost 5 bases to trimming and J lost 4 bases; unmatched junction nucleotides: 5. This CDR3 comprises 14 residues. Germline CDR1 and CDR2: SGHTS and YDEGEE. CDR3 sequence reads: CASREDRGPDTQYF. Written as DNA, the CDR3 is TGTGCCAGCAGGGAGGACAGGGGCCCAGATACGCAGTATTTT.